Sequencing of this TCR beta chain was carried out in a study of blood T cell repertoires in COVID-19 (TCRdb year 2020). With regard to the full study: Samples covering the acute and convalescent phases of COVID-19 were provided by collaborators in the United States, Italy and Spain. Samples were obtained from the ongoing ImmuneRACE study (first 160 participants) and from some 1,200 subjects provided by 6 global collaborators. Where available, HLA class I and class II types were obtained from metadata supplied by the sample provider rather than from assay-based typing. The material from the prospective study consisted of cDNA or gDNA derived from T cells, B-cell-depleted T cells, or PBMCs. A freely available public database, intended as a resource for researchers studying the immune response to SARS-CoV-2, is where the repertoires were released. Subjects who had been exposed to COVID-19, were actively infected with it, or had recovered from it provided the deeply sampled blood TCRbeta repertoires that made up the dataset. A de-identified subject ID, COVID-19 status, age in years and sex were almost always included in the sample metadata. Summary of the overall study and its limitations: How much clinical and demographic metadata was included differed by source and by participant, and the metadata was provided uncurated.

Between the V and J ends, shortened by 0 bases and 6 bases respectively, the junction contains 17 bases. The germline V gene supplies CDR1 MRHNA and CDR2 SNTAGT. CDR3 length: 16 amino acids, cysteine to phenylalanine. CDR3 DNA only is kept here, 48 bases in frame from base 1. Another Seattle source contributed samples from volunteer blood donors who had recovered from COVID-19. Collaborating institutions collected whole blood in K2EDTA tubes following their own protocols. For TCRbeta analysis, collaborator samples were shipped as frozen whole blood, as isolated PBMCs, or as DNA extracted from either sample type. This clone was detected a few times. Its antigen specificity is not known. The input lacks base qualities; no much larger clone sits a single base away. TCRbeta CDR3 regions were amplified from genomic DNA by means of the immunoSEQ Assay, a bias-controlled multiplex PCR. The authors' pipeline ran thus. The number of nucleated cells in each sample was estimated from the amplification of reference gene primers within the assay. Sequence reads were collapsed and filtered to measure the absolute abundance of every unique TCRbeta CDR3 rearrangement. For each sample, productive Simpson clonality was calculated as the square root of Simpson's diversity index across productive rearrangements. TCRdb's version of the immuneACCESS table is confined to in-frame rearrangements and falls short of the full clone set. An unresolved V gene accounts for under half of the shortfall where checked; the remainder is of unknown origin. Clone size and V and J calls were adopted from that table, with D and trimming inferred from the DNA. The sample table holds some 240,000 clones, of which more than 65% were seen once. The ten largest clones add up to around 1.5% of the sample.

The chain couples TRBV6-4 to TRBJ1-1; TRBD1 is possibly the D segment (6 matching bases). Sequenced material: peripheral blood. The receptor was isolated from a woman in her thirties or forties who had recovered from COVID-19. The DNA sequence reads TGTGCCAGCAGTGACTCGACAGGTTGGCTTTATGCTGAAGCTTTCTTT. The resulting protein is CASSDSTGWLYAEAFF.